Listed below are T cell receptor beta chains from one sample, sequenced in a study of blood T cell repertoires in COVID-19. The data were produced by immunoSEQ multiplex PCR, yet TCRdb's version contains in-frame clones alone and is incomplete. The table has more than 95,000 clones, around 86% seen once. The specimen was peripheral blood. The receptors shown here come from a man aged 50-59 years with acute or convalescent COVID-19. Both conserved end residues are part of each CDR3. Fields, in order: V gene, D gene, J gene, CDR3 DNA, CDR3 protein. A D gene is named only where the DNA matches it firmly.

TRBV11-2,-,TRBJ2-1,TGTGCCAGCAGCTTAGTGGGTAGCGGCCTGATATCCCGGAATGAGCAGTTCTTC,CASSLVGSGLISRNEQFF
TRBV5-4,TRBD1,TRBJ2-3,TGTGCCAGCAGCGGGACAGGGGCCACAGATACGCAGTATTTT,CASSGTGATDTQYF
TRBV6-5,-,TRBJ2-7,TGTGCCAGCAGTCCAGGTCTTCACTTGTACGAGCAGTACTTC,CASSPGLHLYEQYF
TRBV7-2,TRBD2,TRBJ2-3,TGTGCCAGCAGCCTACTAGCGGGGGCAAGAGATACGCAGTATTTT,CASSLLAGARDTQYF
TRBV2,TRBD2,TRBJ2-1,TGTGCCAGCAGTGAGCAAGCGGGAGATATGAATGAGCAGTTCTTC,CASSEQAGDMNEQFF
TRBV3-1/TRBV3-2,-,TRBJ1-4,TGTGCCAGCAGCCAAGGAGGCAGTCAGGAAAAACTGTTTTTT,CASSQGGSQEKLFF
TRBV15,-,TRBJ2-3,TGTGCCACCAGCATCAACTACGGGGTCGCAGATACGCAGTATTTT,CATSINYGVADTQYF
TRBV28,-,TRBJ2-1,TGTGCCAGCAGTTTTTCAAATTACAATGAGCAGTTCTTC,CASSFSNYNEQFF
TRBV18,TRBD1,TRBJ1-1,TGTGCCAGCTCACCGATGACAGGGATGAACACTGAAGCTTTCTTT,CASSPMTGMNTEAFF
TRBV27,-,TRBJ2-2,TGTGCCAGCAGTTTGGGGCTCACCGGGGAGCTGTTTTTT,CASSLGLTGELFF
TRBV7-3,-,TRBJ2-3,TGTGCCAGCAGCTTAAGTACAGGGATCACAGATACGCAGTATTTT,CASSLSTGITDTQYF
TRBV6-6,TRBD2,TRBJ2-7,TGTGCCAGCAGTTACGCTAGCGGGGGGGCGGGGGAGCAGTACTTC,CASSYASGGAGEQYF